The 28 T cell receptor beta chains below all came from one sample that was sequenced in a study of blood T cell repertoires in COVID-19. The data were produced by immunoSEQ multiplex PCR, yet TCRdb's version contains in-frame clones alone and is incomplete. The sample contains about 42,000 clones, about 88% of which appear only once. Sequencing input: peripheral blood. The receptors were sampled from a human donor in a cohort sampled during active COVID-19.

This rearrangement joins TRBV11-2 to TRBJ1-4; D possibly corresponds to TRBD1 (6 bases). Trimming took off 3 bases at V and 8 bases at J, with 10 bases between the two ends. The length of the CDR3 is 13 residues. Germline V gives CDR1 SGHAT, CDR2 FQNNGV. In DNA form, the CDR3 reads TGTGCCAGCAGCTTGGACACAGGGGAAAAACTGTTTTTT. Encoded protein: CASSLDTGEKLFF.

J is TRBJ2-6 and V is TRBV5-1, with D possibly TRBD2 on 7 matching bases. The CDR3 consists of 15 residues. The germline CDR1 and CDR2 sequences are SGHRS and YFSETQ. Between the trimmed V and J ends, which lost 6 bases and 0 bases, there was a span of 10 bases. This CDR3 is CASKGGDSGANVLTF. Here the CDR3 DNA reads TGCGCCAGCAAGGGGGGGGACTCTGGGGCCAACGTCCTGACTTTC.

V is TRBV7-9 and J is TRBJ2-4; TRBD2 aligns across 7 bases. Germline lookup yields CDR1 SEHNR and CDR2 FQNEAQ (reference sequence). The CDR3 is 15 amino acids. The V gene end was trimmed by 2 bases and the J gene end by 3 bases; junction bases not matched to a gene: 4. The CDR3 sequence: CASSLSSGVKNIQYF. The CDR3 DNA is TGTGCCAGCAGCTTATCTAGCGGTGTCAAAAACATTCAGTACTTC.

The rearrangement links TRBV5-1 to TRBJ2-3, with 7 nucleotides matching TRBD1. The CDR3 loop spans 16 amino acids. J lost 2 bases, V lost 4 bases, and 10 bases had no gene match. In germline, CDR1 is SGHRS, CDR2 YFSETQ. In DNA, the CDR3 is TGCGCCAGCAGCCCATACAAGGGACAGCTCACAGATACGCAGTATTTT. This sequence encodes CASSPYKGQLTDTQYF. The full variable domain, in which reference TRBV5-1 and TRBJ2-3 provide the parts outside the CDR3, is KAGVTQTPRYLIKTRGQQVTLSCSPISGHRSVSWYQQTPGQGLQFLFEYFSETQRNKGNFPGRFSGRQFSNSRSEMNVSTLELGDSALYLCASSPYKGQLTDTQYFGPGTRLTVL.

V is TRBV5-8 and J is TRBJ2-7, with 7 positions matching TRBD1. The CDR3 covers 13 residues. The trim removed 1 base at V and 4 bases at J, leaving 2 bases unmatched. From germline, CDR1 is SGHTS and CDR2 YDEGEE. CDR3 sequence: CASSLLQGYEQYF. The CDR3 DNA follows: TGTGCCAGCAGCTTGTTACAGGGGTACGAGCAGTACTTC.

The CDR3 sequence is CASSPWTYRTDTQYF. CDR3 sequence (DNA): TGTGCCAGCAGCCCCTGGACATATCGGACAGATACGCAGTATTTT. The chain recombines TRBV11-1 with TRBJ2-3, with D possibly TRBD1 on 5 matching bases. CDR1 is SGHAT and CDR2 is FQDESV in the germline V gene (reference sequence). The V and J ends lost 5 bases and 3 bases respectively, with 15 bases between them. This CDR3 is 15 amino acids long.

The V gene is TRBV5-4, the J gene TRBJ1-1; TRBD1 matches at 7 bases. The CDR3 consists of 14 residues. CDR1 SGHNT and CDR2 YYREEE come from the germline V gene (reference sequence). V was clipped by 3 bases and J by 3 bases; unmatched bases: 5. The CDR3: CASSSSGQDTEAFF. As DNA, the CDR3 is TGTGCCAGCAGCTCATCCGGACAGGACACTGAAGCTTTCTTT. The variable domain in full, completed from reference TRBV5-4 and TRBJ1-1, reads ETGVTQSPTHLIKTRGQQVTLRCSSQSGHNTVSWYQQALGQGPQFIFQYYREEENGRGNFPPRFSGLQFPNYSSELNVNALELDDSALYLCASSSSGQDTEAFFGQGTRLTVV.

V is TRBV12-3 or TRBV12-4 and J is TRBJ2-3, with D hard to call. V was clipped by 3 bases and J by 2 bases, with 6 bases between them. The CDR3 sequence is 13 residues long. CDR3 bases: TGTGCCAGCAGTTTTACACACACAGATACGCAGTATTTT. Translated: CASSFTHTDTQYF.

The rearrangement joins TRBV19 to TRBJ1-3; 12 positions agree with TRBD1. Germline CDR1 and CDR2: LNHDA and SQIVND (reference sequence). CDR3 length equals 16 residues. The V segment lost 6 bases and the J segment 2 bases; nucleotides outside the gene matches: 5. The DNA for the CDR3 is TGTGCCAGTAGCCCGGGACAGGGGGCGCCTGGAAACACCATATATTTT. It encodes CASSPGQGAPGNTIYF.

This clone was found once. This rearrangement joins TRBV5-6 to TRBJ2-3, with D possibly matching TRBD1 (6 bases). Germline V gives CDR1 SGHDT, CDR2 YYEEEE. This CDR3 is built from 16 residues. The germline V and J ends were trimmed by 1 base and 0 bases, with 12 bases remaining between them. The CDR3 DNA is TGTGCCAGCAGCTTGCTTGTCAGGGGCAGCACAGATACGCAGTATTTT. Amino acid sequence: CASSLLVRGSTDTQYF.

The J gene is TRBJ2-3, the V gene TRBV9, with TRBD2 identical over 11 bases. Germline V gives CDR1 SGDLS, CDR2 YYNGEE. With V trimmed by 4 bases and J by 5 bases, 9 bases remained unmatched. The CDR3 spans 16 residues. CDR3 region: CASSQLAGGQGDTQYF. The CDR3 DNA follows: TGTGCCAGCAGCCAGTTAGCGGGGGGGCAGGGAGATACGCAGTATTTT.

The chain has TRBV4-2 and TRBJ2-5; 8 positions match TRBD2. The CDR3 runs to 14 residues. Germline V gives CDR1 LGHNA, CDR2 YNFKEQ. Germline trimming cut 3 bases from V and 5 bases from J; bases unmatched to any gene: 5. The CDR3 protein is CASSHTGGAETQYF. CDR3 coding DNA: TGTGCCAGCAGCCATACCGGGGGGGCGGAGACCCAGTACTTC.

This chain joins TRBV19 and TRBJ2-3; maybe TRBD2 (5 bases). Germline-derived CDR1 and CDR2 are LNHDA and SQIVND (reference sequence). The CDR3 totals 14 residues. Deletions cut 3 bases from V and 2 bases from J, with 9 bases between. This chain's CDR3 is CASSITSPTDTQYF. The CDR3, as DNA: TGTGCCAGTAGTATTACTAGTCCCACAGATACGCAGTATTTT. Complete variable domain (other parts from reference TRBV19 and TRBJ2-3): DGGITQSPKYLFRKEGQNVTLSCEQNLNHDAMYWYRQDPGQGLRLIYYSQIVNDFQKGDIAEGYSVSREKKESFPLTVTSAQKNPTAFYLCASSITSPTDTQYFGPGTRLTVL.

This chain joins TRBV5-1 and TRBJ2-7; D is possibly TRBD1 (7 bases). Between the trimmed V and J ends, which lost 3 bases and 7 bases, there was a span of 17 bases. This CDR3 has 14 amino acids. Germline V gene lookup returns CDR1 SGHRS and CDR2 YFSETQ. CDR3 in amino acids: CASSSRGIAGEQYF. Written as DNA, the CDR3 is TGCGCCAGCAGCTCCAGGGGGATTGCGGGGGAGCAGTACTTC.

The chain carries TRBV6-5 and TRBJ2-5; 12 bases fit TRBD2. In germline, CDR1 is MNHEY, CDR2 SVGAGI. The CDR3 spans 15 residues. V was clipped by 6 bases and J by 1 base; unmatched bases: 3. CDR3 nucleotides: TGTGCCAGCAGGCCTAGCGGGGGGGCCCAAGAGACCCAGTACTTC. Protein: CASRPSGGAQETQYF.

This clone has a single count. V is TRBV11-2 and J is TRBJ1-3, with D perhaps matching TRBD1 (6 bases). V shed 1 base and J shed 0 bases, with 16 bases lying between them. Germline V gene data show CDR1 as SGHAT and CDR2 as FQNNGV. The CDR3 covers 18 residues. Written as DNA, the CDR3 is TGTGCCAGCAGCTTAGTAGTAGGGGACACCTACTCTGGAAACACCATATATTTT. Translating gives CASSLVVGDTYSGNTIYF. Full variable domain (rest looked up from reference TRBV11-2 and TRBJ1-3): EAGVAQSPRYKIIEKRQSVAFWCNPISGHATLYWYQQILGQGPKLLIQFQNNGVVDDSQLPKDRFSAERLKGVDSTLKIQPAKLEDSAVYLCASSLVVGDTYSGNTIYFGEGSWLTVV.

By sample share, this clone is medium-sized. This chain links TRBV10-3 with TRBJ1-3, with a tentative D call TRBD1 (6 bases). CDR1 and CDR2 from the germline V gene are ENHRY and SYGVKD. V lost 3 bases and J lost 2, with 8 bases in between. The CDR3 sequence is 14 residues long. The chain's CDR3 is CAISDGTTGNTIYF. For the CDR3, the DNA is TGTGCCATCAGTGACGGGACAACTGGAAACACCATATATTTT.

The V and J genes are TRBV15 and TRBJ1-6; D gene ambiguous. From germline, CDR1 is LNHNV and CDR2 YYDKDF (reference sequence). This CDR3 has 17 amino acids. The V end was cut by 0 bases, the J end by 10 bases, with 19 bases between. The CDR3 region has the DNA TGTGCCACCAGCAGAGATAGTAGCGAGGGAACCGAGTCACCCCTCCACTTT. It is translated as CATSRDSSEGTESPLHF.

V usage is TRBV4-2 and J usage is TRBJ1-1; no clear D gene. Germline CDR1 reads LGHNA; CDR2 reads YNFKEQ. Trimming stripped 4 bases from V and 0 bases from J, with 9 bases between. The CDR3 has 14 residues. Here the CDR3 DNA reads TGTGCCAGCAGCCGAAGTGGAGTGAACACTGAAGCTTTCTTT. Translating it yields CASSRSGVNTEAFF.

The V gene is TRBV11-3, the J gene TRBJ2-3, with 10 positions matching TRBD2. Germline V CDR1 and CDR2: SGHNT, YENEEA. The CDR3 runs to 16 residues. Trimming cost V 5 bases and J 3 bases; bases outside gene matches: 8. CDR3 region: CASSLKRGGMTDTQYF. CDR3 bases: TGTGCCAGCAGCCTGAAGCGGGGGGGCATGACAGATACGCAGTATTTT.

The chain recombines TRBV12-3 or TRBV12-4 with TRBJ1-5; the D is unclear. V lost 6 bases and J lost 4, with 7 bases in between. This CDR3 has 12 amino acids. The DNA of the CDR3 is TGTGCCAGCAGGACAACAAATCAGCCCCAGCATTTT. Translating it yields CASRTTNQPQHF.

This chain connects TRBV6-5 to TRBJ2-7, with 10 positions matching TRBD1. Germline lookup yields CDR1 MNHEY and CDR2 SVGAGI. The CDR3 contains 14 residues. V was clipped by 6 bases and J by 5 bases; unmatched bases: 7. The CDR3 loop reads CASSAGTGVNEQYF. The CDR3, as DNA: TGTGCCAGCAGCGCCGGGACAGGGGTCAACGAGCAGTACTTC.

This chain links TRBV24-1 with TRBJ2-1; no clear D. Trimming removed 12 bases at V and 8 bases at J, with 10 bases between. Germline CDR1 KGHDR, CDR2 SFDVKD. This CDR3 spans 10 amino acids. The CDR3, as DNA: TGTGCCGCTGGCCGCTATGAGCAGTTCTTC. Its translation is CAAGRYEQFF.

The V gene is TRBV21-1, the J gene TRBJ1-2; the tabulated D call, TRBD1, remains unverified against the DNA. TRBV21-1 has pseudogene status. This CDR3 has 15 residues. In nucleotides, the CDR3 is TGTGCCAGCAGCATCCGGGACACTACTAACTATGGCTACACCTTC. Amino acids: CASSIRDTTNYGYTF.

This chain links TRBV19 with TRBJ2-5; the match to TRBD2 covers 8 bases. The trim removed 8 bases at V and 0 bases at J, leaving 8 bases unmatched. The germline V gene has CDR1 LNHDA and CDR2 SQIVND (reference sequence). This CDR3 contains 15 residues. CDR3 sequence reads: CASLKNGGDQETQYF. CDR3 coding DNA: TGTGCCAGTCTTAAGAACGGGGGGGACCAAGAGACCCAGTACTTC.

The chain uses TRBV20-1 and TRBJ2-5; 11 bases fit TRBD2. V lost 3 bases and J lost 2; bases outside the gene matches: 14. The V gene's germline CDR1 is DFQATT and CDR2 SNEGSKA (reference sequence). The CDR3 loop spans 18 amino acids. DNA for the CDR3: TGCAGTGCTAGTAAAGACTTAGCGGGGGGGCTCTATCAAGAGACCCAGTACTTC. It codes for CSASKDLAGGLYQETQYF.

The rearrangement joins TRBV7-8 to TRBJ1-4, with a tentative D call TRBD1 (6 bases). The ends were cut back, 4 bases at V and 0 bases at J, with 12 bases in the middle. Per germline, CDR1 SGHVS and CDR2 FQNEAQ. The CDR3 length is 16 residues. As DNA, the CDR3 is TGTGCCAGCAGCTGGAGCAGGGGATCAACTAATGAAAAACTGTTTTTT. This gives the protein CASSWSRGSTNEKLFF.

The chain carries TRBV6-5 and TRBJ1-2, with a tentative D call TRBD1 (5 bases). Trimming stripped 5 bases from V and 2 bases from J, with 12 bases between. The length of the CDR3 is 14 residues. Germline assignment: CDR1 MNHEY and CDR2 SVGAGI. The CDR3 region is CASSLTGSNYGYTF. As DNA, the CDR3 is TGTGCCAGCAGTCTTACAGGTTCCAACTATGGCTACACCTTC.